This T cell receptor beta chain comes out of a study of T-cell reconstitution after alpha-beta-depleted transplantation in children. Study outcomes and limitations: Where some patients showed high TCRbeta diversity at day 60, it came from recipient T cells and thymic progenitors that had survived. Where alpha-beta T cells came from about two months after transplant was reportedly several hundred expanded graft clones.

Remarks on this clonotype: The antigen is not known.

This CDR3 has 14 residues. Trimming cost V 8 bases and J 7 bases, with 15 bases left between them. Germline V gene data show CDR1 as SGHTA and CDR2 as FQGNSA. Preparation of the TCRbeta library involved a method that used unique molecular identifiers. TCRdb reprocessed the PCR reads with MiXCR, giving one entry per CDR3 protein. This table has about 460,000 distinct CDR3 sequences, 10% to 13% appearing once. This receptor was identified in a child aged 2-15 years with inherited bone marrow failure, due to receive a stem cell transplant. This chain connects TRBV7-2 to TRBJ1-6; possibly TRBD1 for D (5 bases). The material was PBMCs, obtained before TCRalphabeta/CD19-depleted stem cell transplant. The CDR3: CASGLKGYNSPLHF. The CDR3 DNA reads TGTGCCAGCGGCCTCAAGGGGTACAATTCACCCCTCCACTTT.